Below, 2 T cell receptor beta chains from the same sample are listed, as sequenced in a study of a mutant IDH1 vaccine in newly diagnosed glioma. Their target antigens are unknown. Using immunoSEQ multiplex PCR, the repertoire was profiled, and TCRdb retains in-frame clones only, with some absent. The sample carries roughly 57,000 clones, approximately 91% recorded once. The sample's time point: week 11, during vaccination. Every single dose of the vaccine, 300 ug of mutant IDH1 20-mer peptide, came with topical imiquimod. This specimen consisted of PBMCs, obtained from a glioma patient whose treatment included an IDH1 peptide vaccine. The source is a man in his forties with glioma.

This sequence joins TRBV5-8 and TRBJ1-3; a possible D gene is TRBD1 (5 bases). Germline CDR1 and CDR2: SGHTS and YDEGEE. The germline V and J ends were trimmed by 3 bases and 0 bases, with 10 bases remaining between them. This CDR3 comprises 15 residues. CDR3 DNA sequence: TGTGCCAGCAGCTCTGGGGGATTCTCTGGAAACACCATATATTTT. Translated, it gives CASSSGGFSGNTIYF.

This chain links TRBV25-1 with TRBJ2-5; D is perhaps TRBD1 or TRBD2 (6 bases each). V lost 5 bases to trimming and J lost 4 bases, with 17 bases between them. Per germline, CDR1 MGHDK and CDR2 SYGVNS. The CDR3 runs to 15 residues. The chain's CDR3 is CASSSTTGGGETQYF. The DNA for the CDR3 is TGTGCCAGCAGTAGTACTACAGGAGGGGGAGAGACCCAGTACTTC.